Listed here are 28 T cell receptor beta chains from one sample, sequenced in a study of post-analysis software for immune sequencing data. Regarding the study as a whole: A few TRBV segments were significantly more frequent in patients than in controls. TRBV5-6, TRBV5-1 and TRBV20-1 were among these segments.

These receptors' targets are unknown. Unique-molecular-identifier-tagged TCR beta cDNA libraries were used. TCRdb itself ran the PCR reads through MiXCR, one entry per CDR3 protein. The data contain hundreds of thousands of distinct CDR3 sequences, about 60% of them singletons. Sequencing was carried out using blood. These receptors were collected from a girl aged 2 to 9 with multiple sclerosis.

The rearrangement joins TRBV25-1 to TRBJ2-3, with D possibly called TRBD1 or TRBD2 (5 bases each). V was trimmed by 6 bases and J by 4 bases, leaving 11 bases between them. The CDR3 contains 13 residues. CDR1 and CDR2 (germline): MGHDK, SYGVNS. The CDR3 bases are TGTGCCAGCAGGAGGGGCGTGCCAGATACGCAGTATTTT. It translates to CASRRGVPDTQYF.

The V and J genes are TRBV20-1 and TRBJ2-1; 8 nucleotides agree with TRBD2. Germline assignment: CDR1 DFQATT and CDR2 SNEGSKA (reference sequence). The CDR3 is 20 amino acids. V dropped 2 bases and J dropped 1; count of bases not matched to a gene: 19. The CDR3 region is CSARIKAGVSKEKSYNEQFF. In DNA form, the CDR3 reads TGCAGTGCTAGAATCAAAGCGGGAGTAAGTAAAGAGAAGTCCTACAATGAGCAGTTCTTC.

The gene calls are TRBV20-1 and TRBJ2-3; D call uncertain. The CDR3 contains 15 residues. The V gene's germline CDR1 is DFQATT and CDR2 SNEGSKA (reference sequence). The germline V and J ends were trimmed by 4 bases and 4 bases, with 18 bases remaining between them. The CDR3 coding sequence is TGCAGTGCTAATGGGGAACCAATTGGCGCAGATACGCAGTATTTT. Protein: CSANGEPIGADTQYF.

The chain employs TRBV29-1 and TRBJ2-3, with D unresolved. CDR3 length: 15 residues. Between the trimmed V and J ends, which lost 2 bases and 0 bases, there was a span of 12 bases. Germline CDR1 and CDR2: SQVTM and ANQGSEA. The CDR3 spells CSVERVPTSTDTQYF. CDR3 bases: TGCAGCGTTGAAAGGGTGCCAACTAGCACAGATACGCAGTATTTT.

This clonotype has more than one count but fewer than ten. A much larger clone differs from this one at a single base, so this may be a read error. CDR3 in amino acids: CASSWDGYEQYF. In nucleotides, the CDR3 is TGTGCCAGCAGTTGGGACGGCTACGAGCAGTACTTC. This chain links TRBV7-2 with TRBJ2-5; D may correspond to TRBD1 or TRBD2 (5 bases each). The J call is uncertain, as TRBJ2-7 better fits the DNA end. CDR3 length: 12 residues. The germline V gene encodes CDR1 SGHTA and CDR2 FQGNSA.

This clonotype was seen only once. The V call is TRBV27, the J call TRBJ2-5, with a tentative D call TRBD1 (6 bases). The V gene's germline CDR1 is MNHEY and CDR2 SMNVEV (reference sequence). The CDR3 covers 14 residues. Trimming left V 8 bases short and J 5 bases short, with 18 bases between. The CDR3 region has the DNA TGTGCCAGCCGAGCGACCCACAGGGAGGAGACCCAGTACTTC. Protein sequence: CASRATHREETQYF.

The chain links TRBV7-8 to TRBJ2-1, with D possibly matching TRBD2 (6 bases). CDR3 size: 14 residues. V was shortened by 3 bases and J by 5 bases, with 11 bases between the two germline ends. CDR1 and CDR2 from the germline V gene are SGHVS and FQNEAQ. The CDR3 reads CASSFRAGDNEQFF. The CDR3 nucleotides are TGTGCCAGCAGCTTCCGAGCGGGCGACAATGAGCAGTTCTTC.

The chain links TRBV24-1 to TRBJ2-5; the match to TRBD2 covers 8 bases. V lost 2 bases, J lost 5 bases, and 9 bases stayed unmatched. This CDR3 is built from 16 residues. Germline V lookup: CDR1 KGHDR, CDR2 SFDVKD. This CDR3 reads CATSDSPGGGEETQYF. The CDR3 nucleotides are TGTGCCACCAGTGATTCCCCCGGGGGGGGCGAGGAGACCCAGTACTTC.

J is TRBJ2-1 and V is TRBV5-1; 9 bases are shared with TRBD2. The CDR3 has 15 amino acids. J was trimmed by 4 bases and V by 5 bases; bases with no gene match: 7. Germline CDR1 is SGHRS and CDR2 is YFSETQ. The CDR3 sequence: CASSSETSGYNEQFF. The DNA of the CDR3 is TGCGCCAGCAGTTCCGAGACTAGCGGTTACAATGAGCAGTTCTTC. Full variable domain (missing parts from reference TRBV5-1 and TRBJ2-1): KAGVTQTPRYLIKTRGQQVTLSCSPISGHRSVSWYQQTPGQGLQFLFEYFSETQRNKGNFPGRFSGRQFSNSRSEMNVSTLELGDSALYLCASSSETSGYNEQFFGPGTRLTVL.

The rearrangement links TRBV20-1 to TRBJ2-7; D call uncertain. This CDR3 region has 12 residues. The germline V gene has CDR1 DFQATT and CDR2 SNEGSKA (reference sequence). V lost 3 bases, J lost 4 bases, and 10 bases lay in between. For the CDR3, the DNA is TGCAGTGCTAGGGCAATGGGATACGAGCAGTACTTC. Encoded protein: CSARAMGYEQYF.

The chain links TRBV7-2 to TRBJ1-4; maybe TRBD1 (5 bases). V lost 4 bases to trimming and J lost 5 bases, with 14 bases between them. The CDR3 length is 15 residues. Germline CDR1 reads SGHTA; CDR2 reads FQGNSA. The CDR3, as DNA: TGTGCCAGCAGCTCTGCAGGGAGGTCAAATGAAAAACTGTTTTTT. Protein product: CASSSAGRSNEKLFF.

The chain links TRBV20-1 to TRBJ2-7; D is unresolved. CDR3 size: 11 residues. Germline CDR1 and CDR2: DFQATT and SNEGSKA (reference sequence). Trimming stripped 2 bases from V and 5 bases from J, with 7 bases between. The CDR3 loop reads CSARISDEQYF. In DNA form, the CDR3 reads TGCAGTGCTAGAATATCCGACGAGCAGTACTTC.

This sequence joins TRBV9 and TRBJ2-1; D possibly corresponds to TRBD2 (5 bases). The J call could be wrong; TRBJ2-7 is a better fit for the DNA end. Per the germline V gene, CDR1 is SGDLS and CDR2 is YYNGEE. This CDR3 has 15 residues. DNA of the CDR3: TGTGCCAGCAGCATAACTAGAGGCTCCTACAATGAGCAGTACTTC. It encodes CASSITRGSYNEQYF.

The DNA of the CDR3 is TGTGCCAGCAGCCCAGAAGGGACAGCTTTTTACGAGCAGTACTTC. This translates into CASSPEGTAFYEQYF. The rearrangement uses TRBV27 and TRBJ2-7, with 7 bases that match TRBD1. The germline gives CDR1 MNHEY, CDR2 SMNVEV (reference sequence). This CDR3 is built from 15 residues. The V gene end was trimmed by 6 bases and the J gene end by 4 bases; junction bases not matched to a gene: 12.

The V and J genes are TRBV9 and TRBJ2-1; D might be TRBD2 (5 bases). Germline lookup yields CDR1 SGDLS and CDR2 YYNGEE. V dropped 3 bases and J dropped 4 bases, with 14 bases sitting between them. The CDR3 runs 15 residues. CDR3 coding DNA: TGTGCCAGCAGCGCCAGCGGTCTTTTGTACAATGAGCAGTTCTTC. Its protein product is CASSASGLLYNEQFF.

The J gene is TRBJ1-5, the V gene TRBV6-6; unclear D gene. Germline CDR1 and CDR2: MNHNY and SVGAGI (reference sequence). The ends were cut back, 7 bases at V and 1 base at J, with 11 bases in the middle. The CDR3 contains 14 residues. For the CDR3, the DNA is TGTGCCAGCACCCCCTTAGGAAGCAATCAGCCCCAGCATTTT. This sequence encodes CASTPLGSNQPQHF.

The chain employs TRBV27 and TRBJ1-1, with TRBD1 matching over 8 bases. The germline V gene encodes CDR1 MNHEY and CDR2 SMNVEV (reference sequence). V was clipped by 3 bases and J by 7 bases; unmatched bases: 4. The length of the CDR3 is 13 residues. The CDR3: CASSFRGRDEAFF. Here the CDR3 DNA reads TGTGCCAGCAGTTTCAGGGGGCGTGATGAAGCTTTCTTT.

The J gene is TRBJ2-7, the V gene TRBV7-2, with 14 positions matching TRBD2. The assigned J gene may be wrong: the sequence end matches TRBJ2-5 better. The CDR3 is made up of 16 amino acids. Per the germline V gene, CDR1 is SGHTA and CDR2 is FQGNSA. This CDR3 is CASSPGTSGSEETQYF. In DNA form, the CDR3 reads TGTGCCAGCAGCCCCGGGACTAGCGGGAGCGAGGAGACCCAGTACTTC.

Details on this clonotype: At one of its ends the junction is not consistent with the germline gene, which may arise from a read error. V is TRBV4-1 and J is TRBJ1-5; D is undetermined. CDR3 length: 14 amino acids. Germline CDR1 is MGHRA and CDR2 is YSYEKL. The CDR3 loop is CASGSEAVNRPQHF. As DNA, the CDR3 is TGCGCCAGCGGATCAGAAGCCGTCAATCGGCCCCAACATTTT.

The V call is TRBV20-1, the J call TRBJ2-7, with 8 bases fitting TRBD1. V shed 6 bases, J shed 4 bases, and the junction held 5 bases outside the gene matches. CDR1 DFQATT and CDR2 SNEGSKA come from the germline V gene (reference sequence). The CDR3 spans 12 residues. The CDR3 loop reads CSATRQGYEQYF. The CDR3 DNA sequence: TGCAGTGCCACCAGACAGGGGTACGAGCAGTACTTC.

The rearrangement uses TRBV4-1 and TRBJ2-7; no reliable D call. This CDR3 spans 15 amino acids. Trimming removed 0 bases from V and 3 bases from J, with 12 bases in between. Germline V gene sequence: CDR1 MGHRA, CDR2 YSYEKL. CDR3 region: CASSQDLPQLYEQYF. The DNA of the CDR3 is TGCGCCAGCAGCCAAGATCTACCACAACTCTACGAGCAGTACTTC.

The chain employs TRBV7-3 and TRBJ2-7, with 10 bases matching TRBD2. TRBJ2-5 explains the end of the DNA better; the J call may be wrong. CDR3 length: 14 residues. The germline V gene has CDR1 SGHTA and CDR2 FQGTGA. The CDR3: CASSPGTSVETQYF. The DNA for the CDR3 is TGTGCCAGCAGCCCCGGGACTAGCGTCGAGACCCAGTACTTC.

A few counts support this clonotype. This sequence joins TRBV29-1 and TRBJ2-1; TRBD2 agrees at 10 bases. The CDR3 is made up of 15 amino acids. The germline V gene has CDR1 SQVTM and CDR2 ANQGSEA. CDR3 nucleotides: TGCGGGATTGAGATTAGGGCTAGCGGGGGCAATGAGCAGTTCTTC. It translates to CGIEIRASGGNEQFF.

The chain carries TRBV7-9 and TRBJ2-7; weak D call: TRBD2 (5 bases). The J call is uncertain, as TRBJ2-4 better fits the DNA end. This CDR3 is built from 14 residues. Germline lookup yields CDR1 SEHNR and CDR2 FQNEAQ (reference sequence). CDR3 in DNA: TGTGCCAGCAGCTTGGTAGGGAGCGAAAACATTCAGTACTTC. Translated, it gives CASSLVGSENIQYF.

The CDR3 loop reads CASSSLAGGPNEQFF. The CDR3 bases are TGTGCCAGCAGCTCCCTAGCGGGGGGGCCCAATGAGCAGTTCTTC. This sequence joins TRBV7-9 and TRBJ2-1; the match to TRBD2 covers 12 bases. V trimming: 4 bases; J trimming: 6 bases; junction bases outside the gene matches: 4. The CDR3 sequence is 15 residues long. From germline, CDR1 is SEHNR and CDR2 FQNEAQ (reference sequence).

The V call is TRBV20-1, the J call TRBJ2-1, with 8 bases that match TRBD1. Per germline, CDR1 DFQATT and CDR2 SNEGSKA (reference sequence). The V and J ends lost 5 bases and 7 bases, in that order; junction bases with no gene match: 10. The CDR3 runs 14 residues. CDR3 sequence (DNA): TGCAGTGCTCGAAGCAACAGGGGGATTAATGAGCAGTTCTTC. It specifies CSARSNRGINEQFF.

The chain recombines TRBV29-1 with TRBJ2-1; no clear D gene. Trimming took off 7 bases at V and 8 bases at J, with 9 bases between the two ends. The CDR3 contains 10 residues. The germline V gene has CDR1 SQVTM and CDR2 ANQGSEA. The CDR3 sequence is CSGVFYEQFF. The CDR3 DNA reads as TGCAGCGGCGTGTTCTATGAGCAGTTCTTC.

The chain carries TRBV6-1 and TRBJ2-7, with 8 bases lining up with TRBD1. With V trimmed by 7 bases and J by 0 bases, 8 bases remained unmatched. The length of the CDR3 is 15 residues. The germline CDR1 and CDR2 sequences are MNHNS and SASEGT. CDR3 loop: CASILTGDFSYEQYF. Here the CDR3 DNA reads TGTGCCAGCATTCTGACAGGGGACTTCTCCTACGAGCAGTACTTC.